A selection of T cell receptor beta chains follows, all from one sample in a study of beta chain features in type 1 diabetes. Assay used: immunoSEQ multiplex PCR; TCRdb lists only in-frame clones, some missing. The data contain about 340,000 clones, approximately 8% of them singletons. Sequenced material: central memory CD4+ T cells from blood. These receptors came from a woman between 18 and 30 years old in good health. Both conserved end residues are part of each CDR3. D genes are given only for firm matches. Clone size is given for some rows only: seen once, a few or many times, or a class if the clone is expanded.

cdr3_nt cdr3_aa j_call cdr3_length v_call clone_size d_call
TGCGCCGGCCGCGAAGATACGAACACCGGGGAGCTGTTTTTT CAGREDTNTGELFF TRBJ2-2 14 TRBV5-1 few NA
TGCGCCAGCAGCCAAGAAAAGGGCGGATTCTCTGGAAACACCATATATTTT CASSQEKGGFSGNTIYF TRBJ1-3 17 TRBV4-3 few NA
TGTGCCAGTAGCATGGGGACAGGGACCCTAGGTGAGCAGTTCTTC CASSMGTGTLGEQFF TRBJ2-1 15 TRBV19 NA TRBD1
TGTGCCAGCAGTTTACGTATAGGATCGGCTGGGGACACCGGGGAGCTGTTTTTT CASSLRIGSAGDTGELFF TRBJ2-2 18 TRBV27 many NA
TGCAGCGTTTTTTTAGGCGAGCAGTACTTC CSVFLGEQYF TRBJ2-7 10 TRBV29-1 few NA
TGTGCCAGCAGCAGACCCGCTTTAGCGGGAGGGAGCGATGAGCAGTTCTTC CASSRPALAGGSDEQFF TRBJ2-1 17 TRBV5-6 NA TRBD2
TGTGCCAGCAGTTACAGAGGATACAATGAGCAGTTCTTC CASSYRGYNEQFF TRBJ2-1 13 TRBV6-5 NA NA
TGTGCCAGCAGCCAACGGACTAGCGGGAGTCCTATGAGGGAGACCCAGTACTTC CASSQRTSGSPMRETQYF TRBJ2-5 18 TRBV7-2 NA TRBD2
TGTGCCAGCAGCCCAACAGGGGTCTATAACAATGAGCAGTTCTTC CASSPTGVYNNEQFF TRBJ2-1 15 TRBV7-8 few TRBD1
TGTGCCAGCAGCGTAGCTTCCCAGGGTCATAATGAGCAGTTCTTC CASSVASQGHNEQFF TRBJ2-1 15 TRBV9 few NA
TGTGCCAGCAGCTCACGACAGGATTTTAACTATGGCTACACCTTC CASSSRQDFNYGYTF TRBJ1-2 15 TRBV5-6 few NA
TGTGCCAGCTCACTGACCGGGACAGACACCTACGAGCAGTACTTC CASSLTGTDTYEQYF TRBJ2-7 15 TRBV18 many TRBD1
TGCGCCAGCAGTCAACCCCAGCGGTGCTACAATGAGCAGTTCTTC CASSQPQRCYNEQFF TRBJ2-1 15 TRBV23-1 many NA
TGTGCCACCAGCATTGGGCCAGCTGGGGCCAACGTCCTGACTTTC CATSIGPAGANVLTF TRBJ2-6 15 TRBV15 NA NA
TGTGCCAGCAGCTTGGGCGGGAGGGCCAATAATGAGCAGTTCTTC CASSLGGRANNEQFF TRBJ2-1 15 TRBV5-6 few TRBD2
TGTGCCAGCAGTGTAGAGCACAATCAGCCCCAGCATTTT CASSVEHNQPQHF TRBJ1-5 13 TRBV2 NA NA
TGTGCCAGCAGCCCGGACAGAAATCAGCCCCAGCATTTT CASSPDRNQPQHF TRBJ1-5 13 TRBV7-8 few NA
TGTGCCAGCAGCTTCACGAGGAGGGACGAGCAGTACTTC CASSFTRRDEQYF TRBJ2-7 13 TRBV7-2 few NA
TGTGCCAGCAGACGGACTAGCTCCGCAGATACGCAGTATTTT CASRRTSSADTQYF TRBJ2-3 14 TRBV2 many TRBD2
TGTGCCAGCTGGAGCGGGAGTTCCACAGATACGCAGTATTTT CASWSGSSTDTQYF TRBJ2-3 14 TRBV2 few TRBD2
TGTGCCAGCAGACCCCCCGGATCCAACTATGGCTACACCTTC CASRPPGSNYGYTF TRBJ1-2 14 TRBV6-5 NA NA
TGTGCCAGCAGCTTGACTAGCGGAGAGACCTACGAGCAGTACTTC CASSLTSGETYEQYF TRBJ2-7 15 TRBV6-5 NA TRBD2
TGCGCCAGCGGAGGGACGAGGAACACCGGGGAGCTGTTTTTT CASGGTRNTGELFF TRBJ2-2 14 TRBV10-1 NA NA
TGTGCCAGTAGACCGGGACTAGCGGTCCACGAGCAGTACTTC CASRPGLAVHEQYF TRBJ2-7 14 TRBV19 NA TRBD2
TGTGCCAGCAGCTTAGCGGAGGGTATAAACATTCAGTACTTC CASSLAEGINIQYF TRBJ2-4 14 TRBV7-9 few NA
TGTGCCAGCAGCTTAGGTACCCAGTCGGAAAACATTCAGTACTTC CASSLGTQSENIQYF TRBJ2-4 15 TRBV5-4 NA NA
TGTGCCAGCAGCTTACAATTTGTCTACGAGCAGTACTTC CASSLQFVYEQYF TRBJ2-7 13 TRBV7-2 few NA
TGTGCCAGCAGTTACTGGCCAGGGAAAGAGACCCAGTACTTC CASSYWPGKETQYF TRBJ2-5 14 TRBV6-6 NA NA
TGTGCTAGCAGCTTAGGGAACACCGGGGAGCTGTTTTTT CASSLGNTGELFF TRBJ2-2 13 TRBV7-7 NA NA
TGTGCCAGCAGTTTATCCGCCAGCTCCTATAATTCACCCCTCCACTTT CASSLSASSYNSPLHF TRBJ1-6 16 TRBV28 few NA
TGTGCCAGCAGGGTTCAAAGCACAGATACGCAGTATTTT CASRVQSTDTQYF TRBJ2-3 13 TRBV27 many NA
TGCGCCAGCAGCCACGGGCTGATAGTAGGCGGGTTCAATGAGCAGTTCTTC CASSHGLIVGGFNEQFF TRBJ2-1 17 TRBV4-3 few NA
TGTGCCAGCAGCTTAATGCTTCGACAGGGAGACGCCTACACCTTC CASSLMLRQGDAYTF TRBJ1-2 15 TRBV7-2 NA TRBD1
TGCAGCGGCCTTGAGGGCGCCGAAGCTTTCTTT CSGLEGAEAFF TRBJ1-1 11 TRBV29-1 few NA
TGCAGCGTCGACCCAGGGGTCGCACGGAGCTATGGCTACACCTTC CSVDPGVARSYGYTF TRBJ1-2 15 TRBV29-1 few NA
TGTGCCAGCAGCTTGAGAGGGGCCAAAAACATTCAGTACTTC CASSLRGAKNIQYF TRBJ2-4 14 TRBV5-6 NA NA
TGCGCCAGCAGCTTGCCCTCTGGGGCCAACGTCCTGACTTTC CASSLPSGANVLTF TRBJ2-6 14 TRBV5-1 many NA
TGTGCCAGCAGCTTGGCTAGCGCCACAAGGTTGGGTGAGCAGTTCTTC CASSLASATRLGEQFF TRBJ2-1 16 TRBV7-2 few NA
TGTGCCAGTCTGACTAGCGGGACCGGAAATGAGCAGTTCTTC CASLTSGTGNEQFF TRBJ2-1 14 TRBV27 few TRBD2
TGTGCCAGCTCACCACAGGAGGGGTTGGCGAATCAGCCCCAGCATTTT CASSPQEGLANQPQHF TRBJ1-5 16 TRBV18 many NA
TGTGCCAGCAGCCCCCGATTGGGGTCGGGGGAAGAAAACATTCAGTACTTC CASSPRLGSGEENIQYF TRBJ2-4 17 TRBV7-9 few NA
TGTGCCAGCAGCTCAGTTGGGGCAATTAACACTGAAGCTTTCTTT CASSSVGAINTEAFF TRBJ1-1 15 TRBV7-2 NA NA
TGCAGCTGCGTGGGGGTCCGGAACTCCTACGAGCAGTACTTC CSCVGVRNSYEQYF TRBJ2-7 14 TRBV29-1 few NA
TGTGCCAGCGGAGATTATGAAAAACTGTTTTTT CASGDYEKLFF TRBJ1-4 11 TRBV7-9 many NA
TGTGCCAGCAGCTCGTCCGGTGCACAGGGGGTTAACTATGGCTACACCTTC CASSSSGAQGVNYGYTF TRBJ1-2 17 TRBV7-2 NA TRBD1
TGCGCCAGCAGCAAGGGGGACCTCCACAATGAGCAGTTCTTC CASSKGDLHNEQFF TRBJ2-1 14 TRBV5-1 NA NA
TGTGCCAGTAGGGATCCCCGGGTTGGGGCCAACGTCCTGACTTTC CASRDPRVGANVLTF TRBJ2-6 15 TRBV19 many NA
TGTGCCAGCAGCCGAGGACAGGGCCGAGAGACCCAGTACTTC CASSRGQGRETQYF TRBJ2-5 14 TRBV7-6 few TRBD1
TGTGCCAGCAGTAATCGACTAGCGGGAGAGAATGAGCAGTTCTTC CASSNRLAGENEQFF TRBJ2-1 15 TRBV6-5 few TRBD2
TGTGCCAGGCTATCGGAGAGGGTCACTTTCTCCGGAAAACTGTTTTTT CARLSERVTFSGKLFF TRBJ1-4 16 TRBV2 NA NA
TGTGCCATCAGACTACAGGGGATTGATGAGCAGTTCTTC CAIRLQGIDEQFF TRBJ2-1 13 TRBV10-3 many TRBD1
TGTGCCAGCAGTTTATATGGAGGGAACGAGCAGTACTTC CASSLYGGNEQYF TRBJ2-7 13 TRBV27 NA NA
TGCGCCAGCAGCCAAGACGTAGCGGGAGATACGCAGTATTTT CASSQDVAGDTQYF TRBJ2-3 14 TRBV4-3 NA TRBD2